This TCR beta chain was sequenced for a study of cytomegalovirus exposure and HLA in healthy donors (dated by TCRdb to 2016 to 2017). Background on the whole study: The approximately 710 repertoires of the first cohort and the roughly 120 validation repertoires were produced on the same platform, according to a later analysis. Besides the first cohort of under 700 subjects, a separate validation cohort made up of roughly 120 different subjects was used. The study was designed to test whether signatures of past pathogen exposure could be identified by cataloging public T cell receptors. To predict cytomegalovirus infection status, the study brought together high-throughput TCR immunosequencing, statistical association of individual TCRs with disease status, and machine learning. The investigation overall reported the following: The classifier was reported to diagnose cytomegalovirus status with high specificity and sensitivity in both the original cohort and the validation cohort. A later analysis found that TCRs clustered in the first cohort also tended to co-occur in the 100 to 150 validation repertoires, with more than 90% of cluster scores above 0. In vitro tests confirmed that a few of the cytomegalovirus-associated TCR beta chains recognize cytomegalovirus antigens. According to the authors, the approach could potentially be generalized to other disease states and immunological phenotypes. The study listed 164 TCR beta chains as associated with cytomegalovirus. While some public TCRs were present in many individuals, most TCR sequences turned up only very rarely across donors. All 110 or so repertoires were used to score co-occurrence in the validation cohort in a later analysis, because that analysis had no HLA typing for the cohort.

About this clone: The antigen it binds to is not known. Base qualities are missing; no much larger clone stands one base away.

The germline V gene (reference sequence) supplies CDR1 MNHEY and CDR2 SMNVEV. Between the V and J ends, shortened by 5 bases and 4 bases respectively, the junction contains 12 bases. CDR3 length: 13 amino acids, cysteine to phenylalanine. Only CDR3 DNA is held: 39 bases, read in frame from base 1. Donors formed part of the validation cohort, which comprised 95 to 150 subjects and was distinct from the first cohort of 690 or so subjects. Library preparation was by the immunoSEQ multiplex PCR assay. Per the authors' processing: A statistical classification framework was built for diagnosing cytomegalovirus status from the catalog of TCR beta chain sequences. Held by TCRdb, this immuneACCESS table contains in-frame sequences only and omits some clones. Under half of the omission traces to an unresolved V gene where checked; the cause of the rest is unknown. D and trimming were read from the DNA, whereas the V and J calls and clone size are those reported in that table. The sample table contains some 140,000 clones; only one count was recorded for around 84% of them. The top ten clonotypes cover around 2.1% of the sample.

The receptor chain draws on TRBV27 and TRBJ2-7, with no reliable assignment of the D segment. What was sequenced was PBMCs. The TCR comes from a human donor in good health. The nucleotide sequence reads TGTGCCAGCAGTAATCGACAAGGATACGAGCAGTACTTC. It specifies CASSNRQGYEQYF.